A selection of T cell receptor beta chains follows, all from one sample in a study of blood T cell repertoires in COVID-19. Using immunoSEQ multiplex PCR, the repertoire was profiled, and TCRdb retains in-frame clones only, with some absent. The sample records roughly 400,000 clones, approximately 90% being singletons. Source material: PBMCs or T cells enriched from blood (not recorded which). Receptor source: a woman aged 40-49 years who had been exposed to COVID-19. Both conserved end residues are part of each CDR3. Fields, in order: clone size, J gene, D gene, V gene, CDR3 protein, CDR3 DNA. A D gene is named only where the DNA matches it firmly. Clone size appears in some rows only: once, few, many, or a class for an expanded clone.

once | TRBJ2-3 | NA | TRBV7-3 | CASSLSPQRTDTQYF | TGTGCCAGCAGCTTATCCCCCCAGCGGACAGATACGCAGTATTTT
few | TRBJ1-2 | NA | TRBV3-1/TRBV3-2 | CASSQVGRGDGYTF | TGTGCCAGCAGCCAAGTCGGTCGGGGGGATGGCTACACCTTC
NA | TRBJ1-1 | NA | TRBV3-1/TRBV3-2 | CASSPTARGTEAFF | TGTGCCAGCAGCCCAACGGCCAGGGGAACTGAAGCTTTCTTT
NA | TRBJ2-3 | NA | TRBV6-5 | CASSYLDTQYF | TGTGCCAGCAGTTACCTAGATACGCAGTATTTT
NA | TRBJ1-3 | NA | TRBV13 | CASVQGIASGNTIYF | TGTGCCAGCGTCCAGGGGATAGCTTCTGGAAACACCATATATTTT
NA | TRBJ1-1 | TRBD1 | TRBV25-1 | CASRGQENTEAFF | TGTGCCAGCAGAGGACAGGAAAACACTGAAGCTTTCTTT
NA | TRBJ1-6 | NA | TRBV15 | CATSRNTSPLHF | TGTGCCACCAGCAGGAACACTTCACCCCTCCACTTT
NA | TRBJ2-5 | NA | TRBV27 | CASSQLGRQETQYF | TGTGCCAGCAGCCAACTAGGTAGACAAGAGACCCAGTACTTC
once | TRBJ1-6 | NA | TRBV23-1 | CASSRGEWGRMNSPLHF | TGCGCCAGCAGTCGGGGGGAGTGGGGACGGATGAATTCACCCCTCCACTTT
few | TRBJ2-1 | TRBD2 | TRBV7-3 | CASSPDPRGGSIYNEQFF | TGTGCCAGCAGCCCCGATCCCCGGGGGGGGAGTATCTACAATGAGCAGTTCTTC
NA | TRBJ1-5 | TRBD1 | TRBV5-5 | CASSPGTGNQPQHF | TGTGCCAGCAGCCCGGGGACAGGCAATCAGCCCCAGCATTTT
many | TRBJ2-1 | NA | TRBV27 | CASSLTLWGDNEQFF | TGTGCCAGCAGCCTTACCTTATGGGGGGACAATGAGCAGTTCTTC
NA | TRBJ1-1 | NA | TRBV30 | CAWSVSRGGSNTEAFF | TGTGCCTGGAGTGTATCGCGGGGGGGGTCAAACACTGAAGCTTTCTTT
few | TRBJ2-3 | TRBD2 | TRBV11-3 | CASSLVIAGGSADTQYF | TGTGCCAGCAGCTTAGTGATCGCGGGGGGATCAGCAGATACGCAGTATTTT
NA | TRBJ1-3 | NA | TRBV30 | CAWNRGGDSSGNTIYF | TGTGCCTGGAACCGAGGGGGTGACAGCTCTGGAAACACCATATATTTT
NA | TRBJ2-7 | TRBD1 | TRBV5-4 | CASSGRDSYEQYF | TGTGCCAGCAGCGGTAGGGACAGTTACGAGCAGTACTTC
few | TRBJ1-1 | NA | TRBV10-2 | CASITTVNTEAFF | TGCGCCAGTATTACGACTGTGAACACTGAAGCTTTCTTT
NA | TRBJ2-3 | TRBD2 | TRBV19 | CASSPQRRENTDTQYF | TGTGCCAGTAGTCCCCAAAGGCGGGAGAACACAGATACGCAGTATTTT
NA | TRBJ1-5 | NA | TRBV7-2 | CASSFISNQPQHF | TGTGCCAGCAGCTTTATTTCCAATCAGCCCCAGCATTTT
NA | TRBJ2-3 | NA | TRBV7-8 | CASSREVFPTDTQYF | TGTGCCAGCAGCCGCGAGGTCTTCCCCACAGATACGCAGTATTTT
NA | TRBJ1-1 | TRBD1 | TRBV25-1 | CASRPSRQGNTEAFF | TGTGCCAGCCGACCGTCCCGACAGGGGAACACTGAAGCTTTCTTT
NA | TRBJ2-7 | TRBD2 | TRBV4-3 | CASSQAPTSGYEQYF | TGCGCCAGCAGCCAAGCTCCGACTAGCGGCTACGAGCAGTACTTC
few | TRBJ1-4 | TRBD1 | TRBV30 | CAWRTKPRGVGTNEKLFF | TGTGCCTGGAGGACTAAGCCCAGGGGGGTAGGAACTAATGAAAAACTGTTTTTT
NA | TRBJ1-5 | NA | TRBV18 | CASSLLLDQPQHF | TGTGCCAGCTCACTCCTCCTTGATCAGCCCCAGCATTTT
NA | TRBJ1-2 | NA | TRBV2 | CASSVIAPGGYTF | TGTGCCAGCAGTGTAATAGCGCCCGGTGGCTACACCTTC
NA | TRBJ2-1 | NA | TRBV3-1/TRBV3-2 | CASSRRLAEQFF | TGTGCCAGCAGCCGGAGGCTAGCGGAGCAGTTCTTC
NA | TRBJ2-7 | TRBD2 | TRBV5-3 | CARSSRTSGGAEQYF | TGTGCCAGAAGCTCCCGGACTAGCGGGGGTGCCGAGCAGTACTTC
NA | TRBJ1-1 | NA | TRBV2 | CASSGERGMSTEAFF | TGTGCCAGCAGCGGTGAGCGGGGGATGAGCACTGAAGCTTTCTTT
NA | TRBJ2-5 | TRBD1 | TRBV3-1/TRBV3-2 | CASSHPGTGEETQYF | TGTGCCAGCAGCCACCCGGGGACAGGGGAAGAGACCCAGTACTTC
NA | TRBJ1-2 | NA | TRBV28 | CASSLSSRGYGYTF | TGTGCCAGCAGTTTGTCTTCGCGGGGCTATGGCTACACCTTC
once | TRBJ2-3 | NA | TRBV12-3/TRBV12-4 | CASSPSADTQYF | TGTGCCAGCAGCCCCTCCGCGGATACGCAGTATTTT
few | TRBJ2-7 | TRBD1 | TRBV7-9 | CASSSGSTGGYEQYF | TGTGCCAGCAGCTCGGGATCGACAGGGGGCTACGAGCAGTACTTC
NA | TRBJ1-1 | NA | TRBV3-1/TRBV3-2 | CASSLRLNTEAFF | TGTGCCAGCAGCCTGCGGCTGAACACTGAAGCTTTCTTT
NA | TRBJ2-3 | TRBD2 | TRBV5-4 | CASSSGTKIPDTQYF | TGTGCCAGCAGCTCCGGGACTAAGATCCCAGATACGCAGTATTTT
NA | TRBJ1-1 | NA | TRBV2 | CASIGYKNTEAFF | TGTGCCAGCATTGGTTACAAGAACACTGAAGCTTTCTTT
NA | TRBJ1-2 | TRBD1 | TRBV2 | CASKGQAYLGYTF | TGTGCCAGCAAGGGACAGGCGTATCTTGGCTACACCTTC
NA | TRBJ1-5 | TRBD1 | TRBV6-5 | CASSIGTGKTQPQHF | TGTGCCAGCAGTATAGGGACAGGGAAAACTCAGCCCCAGCATTTT
NA | TRBJ2-1 | NA | TRBV5-6 | CASSLGVVNEQFF | TGTGCCAGCAGCTTGGGAGTAGTCAATGAGCAGTTCTTC
NA | TRBJ2-1 | TRBD1 | TRBV6-2/TRBV6-3 | CASSSPGQGNEQFF | TGTGCCAGCAGTTCTCCCGGACAGGGGAATGAGCAGTTCTTC
NA | TRBJ2-7 | TRBD1 | TRBV5-6 | CASRLTGVYEQYF | TGTGCCAGCAGGCTAACAGGGGTCTACGAGCAGTACTTC
NA | TRBJ1-2 | NA | TRBV5-1 | CASSSNGLNYGYTF | TGCGCCAGCAGCTCGAACGGACTGAACTATGGCTACACCTTC
NA | TRBJ1-1 | TRBD1 | TRBV5-8 | CASSTGQMNTEAFF | TGTGCCAGCAGCACGGGACAGATGAACACTGAAGCTTTCTTT
NA | TRBJ1-1 | TRBD1 | TRBV30 | CAWGGQGAGNTEAFF | TGTGCCTGGGGGGGACAGGGGGCCGGGAACACTGAAGCTTTCTTT
once | TRBJ2-5 | NA | TRBV2 | CASSQGMGETQYF | TGTGCCAGCAGCCAGGGGATGGGGGAGACCCAGTACTTC
NA | TRBJ2-1 | NA | TRBV10-2 | CASSLSSYNEQFF | TGCGCCAGCAGTTTATCCTCCTACAATGAGCAGTTCTTC
NA | TRBJ2-7 | TRBD2 | TRBV5-8 | CASSSLAGAGEQYF | TGTGCCAGCAGCAGTCTAGCGGGAGCTGGCGAGCAGTACTTC
NA | TRBJ2-2 | TRBD1 | TRBV25-1 | CASSDHSGTGTGELFF | TGTGCCAGCAGTGATCACTCCGGGACAGGGACCGGGGAGCTGTTTTTT
NA | TRBJ2-6 | NA | TRBV7-2 | CASSLRTGSANVLTF | TGTGCCAGCAGCTTACGGACCGGGAGTGCCAACGTCCTGACTTTC
NA | TRBJ1-1 | NA | TRBV6-5 | CASSPLRGGNTEAFF | TGTGCCAGCAGTCCTCTACGAGGGGGGAACACTGAAGCTTTCTTT
once | TRBJ1-6 | NA | TRBV13 | CASSFQGSNSPLHF | TGTGCCAGCAGCTTCCAGGGGTCTAATTCACCCCTCCACTTT
NA | TRBJ1-5 | TRBD1 | TRBV2 | CASSRGTGGYSNQPQHF | TGTGCCAGCAGCCGCGGGACAGGGGGATATAGCAATCAGCCCCAGCATTTT
NA | TRBJ2-3 | TRBD2 | TRBV12-5 | CASGLEAGISTDTQYF | TGTGCTAGTGGTTTGGAAGCGGGAATCAGCACAGATACGCAGTATTTT
NA | TRBJ2-2 | NA | TRBV5-1 | CASSSRGQNTGELFF | TGCGCCAGCAGCTCCCGGGGACAGAACACCGGGGAGCTGTTTTTT
NA | TRBJ2-2 | TRBD2 | TRBV5-4 | CASSRLAGGELFF | TGTGCCAGCAGCCGACTAGCAGGCGGGGAGCTGTTTTTT
NA | TRBJ2-7 | TRBD1 | TRBV20-1 | CSAGQGKGQYF | TGCAGTGCTGGACAGGGTAAGGGGCAGTACTTC
NA | TRBJ2-5 | NA | TRBV11-3 | CASSLAPAAKTQYF | TGTGCCAGCAGCCTAGCCCCGGCGGCGAAAACCCAGTACTTC
NA | TRBJ2-1 | TRBD2 | TRBV5-1 | CASSPSGGSSYNEQFF | TGCGCCAGCAGCCCCTCTGGCGGGAGCTCCTACAATGAGCAGTTCTTC